This T cell receptor (beta chain) appears in the sequencing data of a study of blood T cell repertoires in COVID-19. Germline CDR1 and CDR2: SGHRS and YFSETQ. The length of the CDR3 is 15 residues. The V gene lost 0 bases and the J gene lost 4 bases, with 13 bases spanning the gap. Profiled with immunoSEQ multiplex PCR; TCRdb holds only in-frame clones, not every one. The sample yields fewer than 350,000 clones, just under 85% seen once. The V and J genes are TRBV5-1 and TRBJ1-2; no clear D gene. The sequence was obtained from a woman aged 50 to 60 with active or convalescent COVID-19. The sequencing sample was made of peripheral blood. CDR3 protein: CASSLDFRDRYGYTF. The CDR3 DNA is TGCGCCAGCAGCTTGGACTTCCGGGATCGCTATGGCTACACCTTC. Complete variable domain (other parts from reference TRBV5-1 and TRBJ1-2): KAGVTQTPRYLIKTRGQQVTLSCSPISGHRSVSWYQQTPGQGLQFLFEYFSETQRNKGNFPGRFSGRQFSNSRSEMNVSTLELGDSALYLCASSLDFRDRYGYTFGSGTRLTVV.